These T cell receptor beta chains were read from a single sample in a study of blood T cell repertoires in COVID-19. The assay was immunoSEQ multiplex PCR, and TCRdb's table has in-frame clones only and misses some. The data contain under 200,000 clones, 80% to 85% of them singletons. The sample was peripheral blood. The origin of the receptors is a human donor with acute or convalescent COVID-19. The donor label of this sample is uncertain. Both conserved end residues are part of each CDR3. D genes are given only for firm matches. The size of a clone is reported for some rows only, either as once, few or many, or as a class for expanded clones.

TRBD2	few	TRBJ2-3	TRBV5-6	TGTGCCAGCAGCCTCCCAACTAGCGGGGAGACAGATACGCAGTATTTT	CASSLPTSGETDTQYF
TRBD2	-	TRBJ2-1	TRBV10-1	TGCGCCAGCAGTGAGAGGGCTAGCGGTTACAATGAGCAGTTCTTC	CASSERASGYNEQFF
TRBD2	-	TRBJ2-3	TRBV7-8	TGTGCCAGCAGCGTTGGACTAGCGGGAGGGCCATCTGATACGCAGTATTTT	CASSVGLAGGPSDTQYF
TRBD1	-	TRBJ2-5	TRBV5-4	TGTGCCAGCAGCTTGGGAGGAGACAGGGGGCGTGAGACCCAGTACTTC	CASSLGGDRGRETQYF
TRBD1	-	TRBJ1-1	TRBV7-9	TGTGCCAGCAGCGCTCAGGGACAGACGAACACTGAAGCTTTCTTT	CASSAQGQTNTEAFF
-	-	TRBJ1-6	TRBV2	TGTGCCGGGAGCCCCTCCCGTAATTCACCCCTCCACTTT	CAGSPSRNSPLHF
-	-	TRBJ2-5	TRBV29-1	TGCAGCGTTGATACTAGCAGAGAGACCCAGTACTTC	CSVDTSRETQYF
-	-	TRBJ2-1	TRBV11-3	TGTGCCAGCAGCTCCACGAGGCGCGGGGAGCAGTTCTTC	CASSSTRRGEQFF
TRBD1	-	TRBJ1-5	TRBV19	TGTGCCAGTAGTACCGGACAGGGGTACGGTCAGCCCCAGCATTTT	CASSTGQGYGQPQHF
-	-	TRBJ1-2	TRBV2	TGTGCCAGCAGTGAGGGGAGGTCTAACTATGGCTACACCTTC	CASSEGRSNYGYTF
TRBD2	-	TRBJ2-1	TRBV4-1	TGCGCCAGCACTAATGGAGCGGGACCTCACAATGAGCAGTTCTTC	CASTNGAGPHNEQFF
TRBD1	-	TRBJ1-2	TRBV6-5	TGTGCCAGCACTCCCACCGGACAGGTCTATGGCTACACCTTC	CASTPTGQVYGYTF
TRBD1	-	TRBJ2-7	TRBV7-8	TGTGCCAGCAGCTTGGACAGGGACTTTATACCCTACGAGCAGTACTTC	CASSLDRDFIPYEQYF
-	-	TRBJ2-5	TRBV9	TGTGCCAGCAGCGTAGGTCGGGGAAAAGAGACCCAGTACTTC	CASSVGRGKETQYF
-	-	TRBJ1-4	TRBV9	TGTGCCAGCAGCGTAGCTGGGACTATTAATGAAAAACTGTTTTTT	CASSVAGTINEKLFF
-	-	TRBJ2-5	TRBV15	TGTGCCACCAGCGGGGGGTCCCCCGCGGAGACCCAGTACTTC	CATSGGSPAETQYF
-	once	TRBJ2-3	TRBV5-1	TGCGCCAGCAGCTTGGAAAGCGGGACAGATACGCAGTATTTT	CASSLESGTDTQYF
-	-	TRBJ1-5	TRBV11-2	TGTGCCAGCAGCTTATACACCGATCAGCCCCAGCATTTT	CASSLYTDQPQHF
-	-	TRBJ1-1	TRBV3-1/TRBV3-2	TGTGCCAGCAGCCAGAGCACTGAAGCTTTCTTT	CASSQSTEAFF
-	-	TRBJ2-3	TRBV7-2	TGTGCCAGCAGCCAAGGGGGTCAACCTTCCGATACGCAGTATTTT	CASSQGGQPSDTQYF
TRBD2	-	TRBJ2-1	TRBV5-4	TGTGCCAGCAGCCAGACTAGCGGGGGTGACAATGAGCAGTTCTTC	CASSQTSGGDNEQFF
-	-	TRBJ2-2	TRBV6-5	TGTGCCAGCAGATCCACAGGGCAGGCCACCGGGGAGCTGTTTTTT	CASRSTGQATGELFF
TRBD2	-	TRBJ2-3	TRBV14	TGTGCCAGCAGCCAAGATGGGAGCGGGAGCGGGAGTGATACGCAGTATTTT	CASSQDGSGSGSDTQYF
TRBD1	-	TRBJ1-1	TRBV5-1	TGCGCCAGCAGCTTGGTGGGACAGCCAGACACTGAAGCTTTCTTT	CASSLVGQPDTEAFF
TRBD1	-	TRBJ2-7	TRBV2	TGTGCCAGCAGTGGCGTTCCGCCGACAGGGCGCGAGCAGTACTTC	CASSGVPPTGREQYF
-	-	TRBJ1-4	TRBV28	TGTGCCAGCAGTTTAACGCGAGGTGAAAAACTGTTTTTT	CASSLTRGEKLFF
-	once	TRBJ1-3	TRBV3-1/TRBV3-2	TGTGCCAGCAGCCAAGTCGCGGGCGGGTTCAGCTCTGGAAACACCATATATTTT	CASSQVAGGFSSGNTIYF
-	-	TRBJ2-2	TRBV9	TGTGCCAGCAGCGTAGCATCCAGGGGCACCGGGGAGCTGTTTTTT	CASSVASRGTGELFF
-	-	TRBJ1-2	TRBV30	TGTGCCTGGAGGGGGGGAAACTATGGCTACACCTTC	CAWRGGNYGYTF
-	-	TRBJ1-2	TRBV15	TGTGCCACCAGGGAGTCGATGGGGCACTATGGCTACACCTTC	CATRESMGHYGYTF
-	-	TRBJ1-2	TRBV5-4	TGTGCCAGCAGCCCGGGGGGGGTTGCTAACTATGGCTACACCTTC	CASSPGGVANYGYTF
-	-	TRBJ2-7	TRBV30	TGTGCCTGGAGTCGCTACGAGCAGTACTTC	CAWSRYEQYF
TRBD1	once	TRBJ2-1	TRBV4-1	TGCGCCAGCAGCCAGGATGGACAGGGGGCTTACAATGAGCAGTTCTTC	CASSQDGQGAYNEQFF
-	-	TRBJ2-7	TRBV2	TGTGCCAGCAAGGGGGATGGCTACGAGCAGTACTTC	CASKGDGYEQYF
TRBD1	-	TRBJ1-2	TRBV27	TGTGCCAGCGGTTTACTGGGGACAGGGGACGGCTACACCTTC	CASGLLGTGDGYTF
-	-	TRBJ2-5	TRBV30	TGTGCCTGGAGTGTACAAAGTTCCCAAGAGACCCAGTACTTC	CAWSVQSSQETQYF
-	-	TRBJ2-1	TRBV6-5	TGTGCCAGCAGTTACTCTGCGACTAGAAGTGAGCAGTTCTTC	CASSYSATRSEQFF
-	-	TRBJ1-2	TRBV3-1/TRBV3-2	TGTGCCAGCAGCCTAGTACGGAGGGGCTATGGCTACACCTTC	CASSLVRRGYGYTF
-	-	TRBJ2-5	TRBV6-5	TGTGCCAGCAGTTATAGGTTCGGGGAGACCCAGTACTTC	CASSYRFGETQYF
TRBD1	-	TRBJ1-6	TRBV6-5	TGTGCCAGCACCCGGACAGGGAGCGGTTCACCCCTCCACTTT	CASTRTGSGSPLHF
-	-	TRBJ2-1	TRBV14	TGTGCCAGCAGCCAAGATCGGTGGCAGCGTGGAAGGTCCTACAATGAGCAGTTCTTC	CASSQDRWQRGRSYNEQFF
-	-	TRBJ1-1	TRBV12-3/TRBV12-4	TGTGCCAGCAGTTTCTCCGGGGTCACTGAAGCTTTCTTT	CASSFSGVTEAFF
TRBD2	once	TRBJ2-5	TRBV6-5	TGTGCCAGCAGTTCCGGACTAGCGGGAGGTGGGGAGACCCAGTACTTC	CASSSGLAGGGETQYF